Included here is one TCR beta chain sequence, with context. The antigen remains undetermined. RNA transcripts gave rise to amplified TCR beta CDR3 regions. A first-round RT-PCR of the TCR CDR3 used the HTBI primer set. MiXCR, run by TCRdb on the multiplex PCR reads, gives a single entry per CDR3 protein. This table holds under 350,000 distinct CDR3 sequences, roughly 18% found once. The sample comes from a study of T cells in Graves' hyperthyroidism and ophthalmopathy. Study summary: At initial diagnosis, before any treatment had begun, peripheral blood was obtained.

Germline CDR1 reads SGHNT; CDR2 reads YENEEA. Trimming took 3 bases from V and 0 from J, leaving 8 bases between them. The CDR3 extends over 14 amino acids. Study results and limitations: Within blood appeared most thyroid clonotypes that had expanded above 0.001.

No ophthalmopathy progression within 18 months constituted stable Graves' hyperthyroidism. Sample: blood. The receptor was isolated from a woman aged 50 to 65 with Graves' hyperthyroidism. V gene TRBV11-3 combines with J gene TRBJ1-1; D possibly corresponds to TRBD1 (6 bases). The CDR3, as DNA: TGTGCCAGCAGCTTCGACAGGCTGAACACTGAAGCTTTCTTT. Its translation: CASSFDRLNTEAFF.